These T cell receptor beta chains were read from a single sample in a study of blood T cell repertoires in COVID-19. Measured with immunoSEQ multiplex PCR; TCRdb has only the in-frame clones, and not every one. Of around 150,000 clones listed, 65% to 85% are singletons. The specimen sequenced was PBMCs or T cells enriched from blood (not recorded which). The origin of the receptors is a man aged 35 to 55 who had recovered from COVID-19. CDR3s include the opening cysteine and the closing phenylalanine or tryptophan. Clone size is not always given. Where it is, it says once, few, many or a class for expanded clones.

v_gene	j_gene	abundance	CDR3aa
TRBV9	TRBJ1-6	-	CASSVLGVGSPLHF
TRBV6-5	TRBJ2-2	-	CASSSTMNTGELFF
TRBV4-1	TRBJ2-5	few	CASSQEGGRTFQETQYF
TRBV7-9	TRBJ1-2	few	CASSLFNTGFGYTF
TRBV6-5	TRBJ2-5	-	CASSRQGREGETQYF
TRBV5-1	TRBJ1-1	-	CASSLAAGTEAFF
TRBV7-9	TRBJ1-4	-	CASSLGDRDNEKLFF
TRBV7-9	TRBJ2-1	-	CASSPPWTGLGNEQFF
TRBV7-3	TRBJ1-1	-	CASSLWQGTRGTEAFF
TRBV19	TRBJ2-4	-	CASSGLNIQYF
TRBV9	TRBJ1-2	-	CASSLEETALYGYTF
TRBV2	TRBJ1-5	once	CASSSDRNQPQHF
TRBV10-3	TRBJ1-6	-	CATSVEVGSPLHF
TRBV11-2	TRBJ1-1	-	CASSPTGFTEAFF
TRBV23-1	TRBJ1-1	-	CASRRYQRCGTEAFF
TRBV5-1	TRBJ2-1	-	CASSLGTSRNEQFF
TRBV11-2	TRBJ1-2	-	CASSLSGPRGGYTF
TRBV9	TRBJ1-4	-	CASSPRGQVWEKLFF
TRBV10-3	TRBJ1-1	-	CAISELPGETEAFF
TRBV2	TRBJ2-7	-	CASSAGGYEQYF
TRBV7-3	TRBJ1-2	-	CASSLRADYTF
TRBV29-1	TRBJ2-7	few	CSVAGGQASYEQYF
TRBV11-3	TRBJ1-2	-	CASSGRDRGPRGITCYGYTF
TRBV2	TRBJ2-2	-	CASSGNRGLSGELFF
TRBV12-5	TRBJ2-3	-	CASGLSTSGTDTQYF
TRBV7-2	TRBJ2-7	-	CASSFLTGSGGYEQYF
TRBV25-1	TRBJ2-2	-	CASGGLANTGELFF
TRBV5-1	TRBJ1-1	-	CASSNEGARAFF
TRBV30	TRBJ2-1	-	CAWRPPDRAYNEQFF
TRBV24-1	TRBJ1-5	-	CATSGGEGEGSNQPQHF
TRBV19	TRBJ2-2	once	CASRTDPTKGGTGELFF
TRBV10-2	TRBJ2-3	-	CASSESTAGGRSTDTQYF
TRBV7-9	TRBJ1-2	-	CASSLGRGSNYGYTF
TRBV21-1	TRBJ1-5	few	CASSKGEQGLNQPQHF
TRBV18	TRBJ1-1	-	CASSPALAGGNTEAFF
TRBV19	TRBJ1-3	-	CASRDAPGRGTTGNTIYF
TRBV5-8	TRBJ1-2	-	CASSLGGNLEGYTF
TRBV5-4	TRBJ2-3	-	CASSFGGVYTDTQYF
TRBV14	TRBJ1-2	few	CASKGQGTLNGYTF
TRBV14	TRBJ2-5	-	CASSQGKRGGHQETQYF
TRBV27	TRBJ1-5	few	CASKGQGYQPQHF
TRBV5-3	TRBJ2-1	-	CARSSEGGAGNEQFF
TRBV13	TRBJ2-1	-	CASSRAGAYNEQFF
TRBV29-1	TRBJ1-1	-	CSVGASTEAFF
TRBV12-3/TRBV12-4	TRBJ2-7	-	CASSSTGSKQYF
TRBV5-4	TRBJ1-2	-	CASSLHSNSYGYTF
TRBV5-1	TRBJ1-4	-	CASSLGPLQGNEKLFF
TRBV19	TRBJ1-4	-	CASSIPGRGRLEKLFF
TRBV15	TRBJ1-2	many	CATSRDSLSAGYGYTF
TRBV14	TRBJ2-7	-	CASARLGRGPIPAYEQYF
TRBV7-6	TRBJ1-4	-	CASSFGQAVNEKLFF
TRBV30	TRBJ1-6	once	CAWFRTAGPLHF
TRBV19	TRBJ1-4	many	CATRQGRDRGNEKLFF
TRBV6-1	TRBJ1-5	few	CASSETRGQKGQPQHF
TRBV2	TRBJ1-2	-	CASSIITGGGGYTF